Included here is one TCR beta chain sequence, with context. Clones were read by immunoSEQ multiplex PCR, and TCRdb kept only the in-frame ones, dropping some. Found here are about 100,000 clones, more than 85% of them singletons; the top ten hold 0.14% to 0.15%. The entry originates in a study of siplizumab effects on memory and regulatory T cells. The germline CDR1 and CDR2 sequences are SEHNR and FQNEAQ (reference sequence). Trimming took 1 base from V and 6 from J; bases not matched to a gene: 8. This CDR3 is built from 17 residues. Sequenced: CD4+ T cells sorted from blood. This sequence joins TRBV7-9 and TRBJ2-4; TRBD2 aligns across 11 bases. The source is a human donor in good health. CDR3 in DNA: TGTGCCAGCAGCTTAGTAAGGCTAGCGGGGGGCCTAAACATTCAGTACTTC. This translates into CASSLVRLAGGLNIQYF.